The T cell receptor (beta chain) described here comes from a study of cytomegalovirus exposure and HLA in healthy donors. Researchers ran the PCR with 60 Vbeta and 13 Jbeta primers. The protocol was immunoSEQ multiplex PCR, while the TCRdb copy is restricted to in-frame clones and leaves out a portion. Here the sample spans roughly 200,000 clones, roughly four fifths being singletons. Losses at the gene ends were 6 bases for V and 3 bases for J; bases not matched to a gene: 5. CDR1 MNHEY and CDR2 SMNVEV come from the germline V gene (reference sequence). The CDR3 contains 15 residues. This sequence originates from a middle-aged woman in good health and CMV-seronegative. The genes are TRBV27 and TRBJ2-7; 13 bases align to TRBD2. Sequenced input: PBMCs. CDR3 residues: CASRKLAGGNYEQYF. The CDR3 bases are TGTGCCAGCAGAAAACTAGCGGGAGGGAACTACGAGCAGTACTTC.